This TCR beta chain was profiled in a study of T cells in Graves' hyperthyroidism and ophthalmopathy. Study results and caveats: Blood samples included most of the expanded thyroid clonotypes exceeding 0.001.

This clonotype was seen many times. Its target is not known. The V gene's germline CDR1 is LGHDT and CDR2 YNNKEL (reference sequence). The CDR3 contains 11 residues. Trimming removed 8 bases at V and 11 bases at J, with 15 bases between. Regions amplified from RNA transcripts were the TCR beta CDR3 regions. The TCR CDR3 first-round RT-PCR relied on the HTBI primer set. TCRdb independently ran MiXCR on the multiplex PCR reads; one entry per CDR3 protein. The table shows hundreds of thousands of distinct CDR3 sequences, with 15% to 19% occurring only once. The sample taken for sequencing was blood. The clonotype originates from a woman aged 18-29 years with Graves' hyperthyroidism. The chain links TRBV3-1 to TRBJ1-1, with D maybe TRBD1 (6 bases). The DNA of the CDR3 is TGTGCCAGCGGTGGGTTTGGACAGGCTTTCTTT. The encoded protein is CASGGFGQAFF.